This T cell receptor beta chain originates from a study of shared clonotypes between healthy human individuals. The CDR3 is made up of 12 amino acids. V lost 0 bases and J lost 6, with 6 bases in between. The germline V gene encodes CDR1 MGHRA and CDR2 YSYEKL. TCRdb's table, derived via immunoSEQ multiplex PCR, lists solely in-frame clones and lacks some. Of approximately 350,000 clones listed, just over 95% are singletons. The V and J genes are TRBV4-1 and TRBJ2-7; D remains ambiguous. The specimen sequenced was memory CD8+ T cells sorted from blood. The subset denotes: CD45RO+ cells pooled with CCR7-negative TemRA cells. This sequence originates from a man aged 25 to 40 in good health. Written as DNA, the CDR3 is TGCGCCAGCAGCCAAGATGGAAGCGAGCAGTACTTC. Its protein product is CASSQDGSEQYF.